This T cell receptor (beta chain) was observed in a study of blood T cell repertoires in COVID-19. Study information: The samples span acute and convalescent COVID-19 from the United States, Italy and Spain. The cDNA or gDNA used as material had been derived from T cells, B-cell-depleted T cells, or PBMCs.

The CDR3 has 13 residues. Followed longitudinally, the Seattle patients had been enrolled during active infection. Per the original data handling: Amplification of reference gene primers provided the estimated nucleated cell counts. Profiling relied on immunoSEQ multiplex PCR, and the TCRdb table lists in-frame clones only, not all of them. The D gene and trimming were derived from the DNA, and the V and J assignments and clone size from that table. The repertoire has roughly 250,000 clones, about nine tenths of them found once; the top ten carry around 0.9%. The sequence derives from a man under 40 with COVID-19, enrolled during active disease. Sequencing was done on a sample of peripheral blood. V is TRBV12-2 and J is TRBJ2-2; TRBD2, as called in the table, went unchecked against the DNA. TRBV12-2 is shown as a pseudogene. The CDR3 spells CASRLGFGGELFF. CDR3 DNA: TGTGCAAGTCGCCTTGGTTTCGGCGGGGAGCTGTTTTTT.